This T cell receptor (beta chain) stems from a study of cytomegalovirus exposure and HLA in healthy donors. Study-level results: There were some public TCRs occurring in many donors, but most TCR sequences were rare. Later analysis revealed greater clonal expansion in HLA-associated TCR beta chains than in equally common others. HLA allele associations emerged for fewer than 20,000 TCR beta sequences in a later analysis, at 0.05 false discovery rate. Earlier findings revealed that most TCR beta V segments proved productive either about 87% or about 30% of the time.

The PCR was carried out with 60 Vbeta primers and 13 Jbeta primers. Measured with immunoSEQ multiplex PCR; TCRdb has only the in-frame clones, and not every one. The sample contains 150,000 to 250,000 clones, 75% to 85% of which appear only once. The length of the CDR3 is 14 residues. The V and J ends lost 4 bases and 1 base respectively, with 11 bases between them. Germline V CDR1 and CDR2: SGHAT, FQNNGV. This clone was seen more than once but under ten times. Antigen unknown. The chain links TRBV11-2 to TRBJ2-7, with D possibly matching TRBD1 (5 bases). Specimen: PBMCs. The clonotype comes from a girl aged 5-17 years in good health and CMV-seropositive. DNA of the CDR3: TGTGCCAGCAGCTCAATCACAGGTTCCTACGAGCAGTACTTC. Residues: CASSSITGSYEQYF.